A single sample is the source of the 22 T cell receptor beta chains below, sequenced in a study of blood T cells in healthy people across ages. A second roughly 7 to 12 cycle PCR used barcoded and J-beta primers. In TCRdb, the 5' RACE reads were re-called with MiXCR into one record per CDR3 protein. The table includes hundreds of thousands of distinct CDR3 sequences, roughly 50% detected once. The material sequenced was blood. These receptors were obtained from a woman aged 60-70 years in good health.

This clonotype turned up a few times. The rearrangement joins TRBV7-2 to TRBJ2-7; maybe TRBD1 (6 bases). CDR1 and CDR2 (germline): SGHTA, FQGNSA. This CDR3 is 15 amino acids long. V lost 5 bases and J 0 bases, leaving 14 bases between the germline ends. This CDR3 is CASSRDTFSSYEQYF. The CDR3 nucleotides are TGTGCCAGCAGCCGGGACACCTTTTCCTCCTACGAGCAGTACTTC.

This chain joins TRBV6-1 and TRBJ2-5; D remains unclear. CDR1 is MNHNS and CDR2 is SASEGT in the germline V gene. Trimming removed 5 bases at V and 4 bases at J, with 8 bases between. The CDR3 is made up of 12 amino acids. DNA of the CDR3: TGTGCCAGCAGTTCGGCATCAGAGACCCAGTACTTC. Translating it yields CASSSASETQYF.

This clonotype was detected many times. V usage is TRBV20-1 and J usage is TRBJ2-5; D gene ambiguous. The V and J ends lost 7 bases and 1 base respectively, with 10 bases between them. CDR1 is DFQATT, CDR2 SNEGSKA, per germline (reference sequence). The CDR3 totals 12 residues. In nucleotides, the CDR3 is TGCAGTGTTAAGGGTACCCAAGAGACCCAGTACTTC. This translates into CSVKGTQETQYF.

V and J are TRBV9 and TRBJ2-3; 10 bases align to TRBD2. The CDR3 contains 18 residues. V lost 0 bases and J lost 1; bases outside the gene matches: 8. CDR1 and CDR2 (germline): SGDLS, YYNGEE. Here the CDR3 DNA reads TGTGCCAGCAGCGTAGGGAGTAGCGGGGGGTCCCGCACAGATACGCAGTATTTT. This encodes CASSVGSSGGSRTDTQYF. The full variable domain, in which reference TRBV9 and TRBJ2-3 provide the parts outside the CDR3, is DSGVTQTPKHLITATGQRVTLRCSPRSGDLSVYWYQQSLDQGLQFLIQYYNGEERAKGNILERFSAQQFPDLHSELNLSSLELGDSALYFCASSVGSSGGSRTDTQYFGPGTRLTVL.

The V gene is TRBV5-6, the J gene TRBJ2-2, with 7 bases lining up with TRBD1. This CDR3 region has 15 residues. Germline V gene data show CDR1 as SGHDT and CDR2 as YYEEEE. Trimming removed 4 bases from V and 0 bases from J; junction bases left unmatched: 3. The CDR3 loop is CASSPTGPNTGELFF. The CDR3 coding sequence is TGTGCCAGCAGCCCGACAGGGCCGAACACCGGGGAGCTGTTTTTT.

This clonotype has only one observation. V usage is TRBV10-3 and J usage is TRBJ2-5, with no clear D. This CDR3 comprises 14 residues. V was shortened by 4 bases and J by 5 bases, with 14 bases between the two germline ends. Germline values: CDR1 ENHRY, CDR2 SYGVKD. The CDR3 sequence is CAISGARGSETQYF. The DNA for the CDR3 is TGTGCCATCAGTGGAGCCCGAGGTAGCGAGACCCAGTACTTC.

The V gene is TRBV7-3, the J gene TRBJ2-5, with D perhaps TRBD1 (6 bases). Per germline, CDR1 SGHTA and CDR2 FQGTGA. The CDR3 is 14 amino acids. Deletions cut 0 bases from V and 3 bases from J, with 8 bases between. The CDR3 DNA follows: TGTGCCAGCAGCTTAACCCGGACAGAAGAGACCCAGTACTTC. Translating it yields CASSLTRTEETQYF. The variable domain in full, with the rest retrieved from reference TRBV7-3 and TRBJ2-5, is GAGVSQTPSNKVTEKGKYVELRCDPISGHTALYWYRQSLGQGPEFLIYFQGTGAADDSGLPNDRFFAVRPEGSVSTLKIQRTERGDSAVYLCASSLTRTEETQYFGPGTRLLVL.

The chain is built from TRBV6-2 or TRBV6-3 and TRBJ2-4, with 8 bases aligning to TRBD1. The J call is doubtful: the DNA matches TRBJ2-7 better. Germline values: CDR1 MNHEY, CDR2 SVGEGT. This CDR3 spans 15 amino acids. In DNA form, the CDR3 reads TGTGCCAGCAGACCCCCCGGGACAGGATTCTACGAGCAGTACTTC. The encoded protein is CASRPPGTGFYEQYF.

The genes are TRBV20-1 and TRBJ1-2; D remains unclear. The CDR3 runs to 14 residues. Germline CDR1 reads DFQATT; CDR2 reads SNEGSKA (reference sequence). The V end was cut by 0 bases, the J end by 1 base, with 9 bases between. CDR3 protein: CSARDSRVNYGYTF. DNA of the CDR3: TGCAGTGCTAGAGATTCGAGGGTTAACTATGGCTACACCTTC.

The CDR3 loop reads CASSVGAGGGADTQYF. The CDR3 coding sequence is TGTGCCAGCAGTGTAGGGGCGGGAGGCGGGGCAGATACGCAGTATTTT. V gene TRBV2 combines with J gene TRBJ2-3; 8 bases are a match to TRBD2. The CDR3 length is 16 residues. The trim removed 4 bases at V and 4 bases at J, leaving 10 bases unmatched. The germline CDR1 and CDR2 sequences are SNHLY and FYNNEI.

This clonotype was seen only a few times. CDR3 nucleotide sequence: TGTGCCAGCAGCCACTACCTAGCGGGGCCCACAGATACGCAGTATTTT. Translation: CASSHYLAGPTDTQYF. The chain uses TRBV3-1 and TRBJ2-3; 9 bases align to TRBD2. The CDR3 runs to 16 residues. Germline loops: CDR1 LGHDT, CDR2 YNNKEL (reference sequence). The V gene end was trimmed by 3 bases and the J gene end by 2 bases; junction bases not matched to a gene: 6.

This clonotype appeared many times. The J gene is TRBJ2-1, the V gene TRBV10-3, with D tentatively TRBD1 (5 bases). Germline V gives CDR1 ENHRY, CDR2 SYGVKD. CDR3 length: 15 amino acids. V was shortened by 4 bases and J by 8 bases, with 18 bases between the two germline ends. In DNA form, the CDR3 reads TGTGCCATCAGTGGACAGCTTGTCGGTTCCGATGAGCAGTTCTTC. Translation gives CAISGQLVGSDEQFF.

This clonotype showed up just a few times. V gene TRBV7-2 combines with J gene TRBJ2-4; no firm D call. Germline V lookup: CDR1 SGHTA, CDR2 FQGNSA. The CDR3 length is 15 residues. The V end lost 3 bases, the J end lost 9 bases, and 18 bases lay between the germline ends. In nucleotides, the CDR3 is TGTGCCAGCAGCTTTATGACCGCGACCAGTGGCATTCAGTACTTC. Translation gives CASSFMTATSGIQYF. Together with reference TRBV7-2 and TRBJ2-4, the CDR3 gives the full variable domain: GAGVSQSPSNKVTEKGKDVELRCDPISGHTALYWYRQSLGQGLEFLIYFQGNSAPDKSGLPSDRFSAERTGGSVSTLTIQRTQQEDSAVYLCASSFMTATSGIQYFGAGTRLSVL.

The chain uses TRBV7-2 and TRBJ2-1, with D perhaps assigned TRBD1 or TRBD2 (5 bases each). The germline V gene has CDR1 SGHTA and CDR2 FQGNSA. The CDR3 length is 15 residues. Trimming shortened V by 1 base and J by 5 bases, and 12 bases separated the two germline ends. This chain's CDR3 is CASSLGGRRDNEQFF. The CDR3 DNA is TGTGCCAGCAGCTTAGGGGGACGGCGCGACAATGAGCAGTTCTTC.

The chain couples TRBV28 to TRBJ2-3; 11 bases align to TRBD2. The CDR3 length is 17 residues. Per germline, CDR1 MDHEN and CDR2 SYDVKM. J gave up 4 bases and V 8 bases, and 14 bases lay outside the gene matches. In DNA form, the CDR3 reads TGTGCCAGCCAACCCCCGGCTAGCGGGAGGTTCGCAGATACGCAGTATTTT. This gives the protein CASQPPASGRFADTQYF.

This clonotype occurred a few times. This chain joins TRBV29-1 and TRBJ2-3; D perhaps matches TRBD2 (5 bases). Between the trimmed V and J ends, which lost 4 bases and 0 bases, there was a span of 11 bases. CDR1 and CDR2 from the germline V gene are SQVTM and ANQGSEA. This CDR3 has 14 residues. CDR3 nucleotide sequence: TGCAGCGTTGCCGGCGGGCCTAGCACAGATACGCAGTATTTT. Protein: CSVAGGPSTDTQYF.

V gene TRBV28 combines with J gene TRBJ2-7; 7 nucleotides align to TRBD1. Trimming cost V 4 bases and J 4 bases; bases outside gene matches: 7. Looked up from germline, CDR1 is MDHEN and CDR2 is SYDVKM. The CDR3 length is 14 residues. This CDR3 is CASSSGQEIYEQYF. DNA for the CDR3: TGTGCCAGCAGTTCCGGACAGGAAATTTACGAGCAGTACTTC.

The chain combines TRBV28 with TRBJ2-5; tentatively, D is TRBD2 (6 bases). This CDR3 has 16 residues. Germline CDR1 is MDHEN and CDR2 is SYDVKM. V was clipped by 3 bases and J by 1 base, with 15 bases between them. DNA for the CDR3: TGTGCCAGCAGTTTTCGGGGGAGACTAGGCCAAGAGACCCAGTACTTC. It specifies CASSFRGRLGQETQYF.

The chain carries TRBV7-2 and TRBJ2-7; a possible D gene is TRBD2 (6 bases). The CDR3 runs to 18 residues. The germline V and J ends were trimmed by 2 bases and 0 bases, with 20 bases remaining between them. CDR1 is SGHTA and CDR2 is FQGNSA in the germline V gene. The CDR3 sequence: CASSLKGSSGTFSYEQYF. The CDR3 DNA reads as TGTGCCAGCAGCTTAAAGGGGAGTAGCGGCACGTTCTCCTACGAGCAGTACTTC. The whole variable domain, remainder taken from reference TRBV7-2 and TRBJ2-7, is GAGVSQSPSNKVTEKGKDVELRCDPISGHTALYWYRQSLGQGLEFLIYFQGNSAPDKSGLPSDRFSAERTGGSVSTLTIQRTQQEDSAVYLCASSLKGSSGTFSYEQYFGPGTRLTVT.

This clonotype was seen more than once but under ten times. This sequence joins TRBV20-1 and TRBJ2-7; D might be TRBD1 or TRBD2, each matching 5 bases. The CDR3 contains 10 residues. CDR1 and CDR2 from the germline V gene are DFQATT and SNEGSKA (reference sequence). Trimming took 2 bases from V and 7 from J, leaving 6 bases between them. The CDR3 reads CSARWGEQYF. DNA for the CDR3: TGCAGTGCTAGATGGGGGGAGCAGTACTTC.

The chain is built from TRBV28 and TRBJ2-7, with 7 bases fitting TRBD2. Germline trimming cut 1 base from V and 5 bases from J; bases unmatched to any gene: 8. CDR3 length equals 15 residues. CDR1 is MDHEN and CDR2 is SYDVKM in the germline V gene. The CDR3 sequence: CASSLYRGSINEQYF. The CDR3 DNA reads TGTGCCAGCAGTTTATACCGCGGGAGTATCAACGAGCAGTACTTC.

The J gene is TRBJ2-5, the V gene TRBV7-2; D remains ambiguous. From germline, CDR1 is SGHTA and CDR2 FQGNSA. Trimming took 1 base from V and 3 from J, leaving 6 bases between them. The CDR3 consists of 13 residues. In DNA form, the CDR3 reads TGTGCCAGCAGCTTAGAGAGGAAAGAGACCCAGTACTTC. It translates to CASSLERKETQYF.